Following are 14 T cell receptor beta chains from one sample sequenced in a study of a mutant IDH1 vaccine in newly diagnosed glioma. The data were produced by immunoSEQ multiplex PCR, yet TCRdb's version contains in-frame clones alone and is incomplete. The sample comprises 40,000 or so clones, 84% of which are singletons, and about 2.2% rests with the top ten. What these receptors recognize is not known. Indicated time point: week 23, last vaccination. Topical imiquimod was applied with each vaccine dose, which held 300 ug of mutant IDH1 20-mer peptide. The specimen was PBMCs, collected from a glioma patient whose treatment included an IDH1 peptide vaccine. The receptors shown here come from a woman under 30 with glioma. Some clones in this sample may be carry-over from other donors' samples.

The chain couples TRBV19 to TRBJ2-2, with D maybe TRBD2 (5 bases). This CDR3 comprises 14 residues. Germline CDR1 LNHDA, CDR2 SQIVND (reference sequence). The V gene lost 7 bases and the J gene lost 0 bases, with 9 bases spanning the gap. The CDR3 loop is CASTPLANTGELFF. The CDR3 DNA follows: TGTGCCAGTACTCCACTAGCGAACACCGGGGAGCTGTTTTTT. Based on the CDR3 plus reference TRBV19 and TRBJ2-2, the full variable domain is DGGITQSPKYLFRKEGQNVTLSCEQNLNHDAMYWYRQDPGQGLRLIYYSQIVNDFQKGDIAEGYSVSREKKESFPLTVTSAQKNPTAFYLCASTPLANTGELFFGEGSRLTVL.

This clone was recorded a few times. The V and J genes are TRBV4-1 and TRBJ1-5, with 9 bases identical to TRBD1. From germline, CDR1 is MGHRA and CDR2 YSYEKL. This CDR3 has 16 amino acids. V lost 1 base to trimming and J lost 4 bases; unmatched junction nucleotides: 5. The CDR3 DNA reads TGCGCCAGCAGCCAAGCCCCGACAGGGGGAAATCAGCCCCAGCATTTT. Protein sequence: CASSQAPTGGNQPQHF.

This sequence joins TRBV30 and TRBJ2-5; a weak D match, TRBD2 (6 bases). The V end was cut by 1 base, the J end by 4 bases, with 10 bases between. CDR3 size: 13 residues. Germline CDR1 GTSNPN, CDR2 SVGIG (reference sequence). CDR3 region: CAWSGRRGETQYF. CDR3 bases: TGTGCCTGGAGTGGAAGGAGGGGAGAGACCCAGTACTTC.

The chain employs TRBV6-1 and TRBJ1-5, with D tentatively TRBD1 (5 bases). The V gene's germline CDR1 is MNHNS and CDR2 SASEGT. CDR3 length: 16 amino acids. The V and J ends lost 2 bases and 2 bases respectively, with 13 bases between them. CDR3 coding DNA: TGTGCCAGCAGTGAAAGGCAGGGATCGGGCAATCAGCCCCAGCATTTT. This encodes CASSERQGSGNQPQHF.

The chain employs TRBV15 and TRBJ1-2, with TRBD1 as a possible D gene (5 bases). Deletions cut 5 bases from V and 8 bases from J, with 15 bases between. Germline V gene lookup returns CDR1 LNHNV and CDR2 YYDKDF (reference sequence). This CDR3 has 13 amino acids. The CDR3 loop is CATSGALPGGYTF. The CDR3 DNA sequence: TGTGCCACCAGCGGGGCACTACCGGGAGGCTACACCTTC.

The chain is built from TRBV9 and TRBJ2-7; TRBD1 matches at 9 bases. Germline V gives CDR1 SGDLS, CDR2 YYNGEE. The CDR3 is 14 residues long. Trimming at V came to 3 bases and at J to 3 bases, leaving 4 bases not matched to a gene. CDR3 sequence reads: CASSAGTGHYEQYF. The CDR3 DNA reads as TGTGCCAGCAGCGCCGGGACAGGGCACTACGAGCAGTACTTC.

This sequence joins TRBV6-5 and TRBJ2-7; possible D gene TRBD1, 5 bases. V was clipped by 5 bases and J by 3 bases, with 11 bases between them. CDR1 MNHEY and CDR2 SVGAGI come from the germline V gene. This CDR3 is 13 amino acids long. In DNA form, the CDR3 reads TGTGCCAGCAGTGGGCAACAGGTCTACGAGCAGTACTTC. Its translation: CASSGQQVYEQYF.

V usage is TRBV2 and J usage is TRBJ2-5, with D perhaps TRBD2 (6 bases). The V gene lost 5 bases and the J gene lost 5 bases, with 12 bases spanning the gap. Germline lookup yields CDR1 SNHLY and CDR2 FYNNEI. The CDR3 totals 13 residues. The CDR3 protein is CASSRSRGETQYF. CDR3 nucleotide sequence: TGTGCCAGCAGTCGGTCCCGGGGGGAGACCCAGTACTTC. Full variable domain (remainder filled in from reference TRBV2 and TRBJ2-5): EPEVTQTPSHQVTQMGQEVILRCVPISNHLYFYWYRQILGQKVEFLVSFYNNEISEKSEIFDDQFSVERPDGSNFTLKIRSTKLEDSAMYFCASSRSRGETQYFGPGTRLLVL.

The CDR3 loop reads CASSHGDRGDYGYTF. CDR3 bases: TGCGCCAGCAGCCATGGGGACAGGGGGGACTATGGCTACACCTTC. The chain couples TRBV4-1 to TRBJ1-2, with 11 bases lining up with TRBD1. The J segment lost 3 bases and the V segment lost 3 bases, leaving 3 bases of the junction unmatched. Germline V CDR1 and CDR2: MGHRA, YSYEKL. The CDR3 covers 15 residues.

The chain combines TRBV5-5 with TRBJ1-3; 11 bases are a match to TRBD1. Trimming at V came to 4 bases and at J to 3 bases, leaving 12 bases not matched to a gene. CDR3 length equals 18 residues. CDR1 is SGHKS and CDR2 is YYEKEE in the germline V gene (reference sequence). The CDR3 protein is CASSLRTGGLLHGNTIYF. CDR3 coding DNA: TGTGCCAGCAGCCTCCGGACAGGGGGCTTACTTCATGGAAACACCATATATTTT.

The chain combines TRBV6-5 with TRBJ1-5, with a weak D call TRBD1 (6 bases). The V end lost 7 bases, the J end lost 2 bases, and 9 bases lay between the germline ends. The CDR3 runs to 13 residues. CDR1 and CDR2 from the germline V gene are MNHEY and SVGAGI. CDR3 amino acids: CASTPGGNQPQHF. The CDR3 coding sequence is TGTGCCAGCACCCCAGGGGGCAATCAGCCCCAGCATTTT.

CDR3 DNA sequence: TGTGCCAGCAGCTTAGAGAGAACAGCGCTCGAGCAGTACTTC. It is translated as CASSLERTALEQYF. J is TRBJ2-7 and V is TRBV7-2; D remains ambiguous. Per the germline V gene, CDR1 is SGHTA and CDR2 is FQGNSA. Trimming removed 1 base from V and 6 bases from J, with 13 bases in between. The length of the CDR3 is 14 residues.

This rearrangement joins TRBV7-2 to TRBJ2-5; TRBD2 aligns across 9 bases. Per germline, CDR1 SGHTA and CDR2 FQGNSA. The CDR3 runs to 16 residues. V dropped 1 base and J dropped 5; count of bases not matched to a gene: 8. CDR3: CASSLGSGGPWETQYF. In DNA form, the CDR3 reads TGTGCCAGCAGCTTAGGGAGCGGGGGGCCGTGGGAGACCCAGTACTTC.

The chain links TRBV4-2 to TRBJ2-2; the match to TRBD2 covers 16 bases. Per the germline V gene, CDR1 is LGHNA and CDR2 is YNFKEQ. This CDR3 is 19 amino acids long. The V and J ends lost 4 bases and 2 bases, in that order; junction bases with no gene match: 7. The CDR3 sequence is CASSPTGTSGGANTGELFF. CDR3 DNA: TGTGCCAGCAGCCCCACAGGGACTAGCGGGGGGGCTAACACCGGGGAGCTGTTTTTT.